The source of this TCR beta chain is a study of shared T cell receptors in the human thymus. The J segment lost 4 bases and the V segment lost 6 bases, leaving 9 bases of the junction unmatched. The CDR3 has 15 amino acids. Germline lookup yields CDR1 MNHNS and CDR2 SASEGT. Assay used: immunoSEQ multiplex PCR; TCRdb lists only in-frame clones, some missing. The top ten hold around 0.01% of the sample, which has under 850,000 clones, more than 75% seen once. These sequences were also reported in another study, on human thymus T cells. That study adds: Thymic material originated from resections removed in the course of corrective heart surgery.

The TCR comes from a boy younger than two with a congenital heart defect. What was sequenced was thymocytes. The chain joins TRBV6-1 to TRBJ2-3; 8 nucleotides line up with TRBD1. The CDR3 bases are TGTGCCAGCAGAGGGCGGACAGGGTACTCAGATACGCAGTATTTT. Translated: CASRGRTGYSDTQYF.